The subject of this entry is one T cell receptor beta chain. After extraction with the RNeasy kit, about 0.5 to 1 ug of the RNA was reverse transcribed using random hexamers. An immunoSEQ multiplex PCR amplified TCR beta CDR3 over 54 Vbeta and 13 Jbeta. From the immunoSEQ multiplex PCR reads, TCRdb called clonotypes with MiXCR, one entry per CDR3 protein. The table records about 29,000 distinct CDR3 sequences, around 95% of them present only once. These data belong to a study of CD8 T cells in Susac syndrome. From blood CD8+ and CD4+ T cells, the TCR beta chain was sequenced. Age- and sex-matched healthy donors served as the control group. TEMRA cells were FACS-enriched and CD8+ and CD4+ T cells negatively isolated. Sequenced sample: CD8+ T cells from PBMCs. This receptor was taken from a human donor in good health.

CDR3: CASPRLPGGRDEQYF. CDR3 nucleotides: TGTGCCAGCCCTCGGTTGCCGGGGGGGCGCGACGAGCAGTACTTC. The chain couples TRBV2 to TRBJ2-7, with 8 bases fitting TRBD2. Germline V gene data show CDR1 as SNHLY and CDR2 as FYNNEI. The CDR3 is 15 amino acids. Losses at the gene ends were 8 bases for V and 5 bases for J; bases not matched to a gene: 14.